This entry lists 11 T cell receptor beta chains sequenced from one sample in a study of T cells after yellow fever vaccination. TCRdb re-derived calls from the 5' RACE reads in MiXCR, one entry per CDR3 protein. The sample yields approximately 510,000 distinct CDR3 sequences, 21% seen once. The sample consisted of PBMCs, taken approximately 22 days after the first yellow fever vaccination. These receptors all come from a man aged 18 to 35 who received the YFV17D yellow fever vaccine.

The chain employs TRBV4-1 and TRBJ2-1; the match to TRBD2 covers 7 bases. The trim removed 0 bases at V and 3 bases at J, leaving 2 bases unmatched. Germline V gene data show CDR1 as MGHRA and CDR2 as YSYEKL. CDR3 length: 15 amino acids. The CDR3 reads CASSQERTSYNEQFF. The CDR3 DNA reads TGCGCCAGCAGCCAAGAACGGACTAGCTACAATGAGCAGTTCTTC.

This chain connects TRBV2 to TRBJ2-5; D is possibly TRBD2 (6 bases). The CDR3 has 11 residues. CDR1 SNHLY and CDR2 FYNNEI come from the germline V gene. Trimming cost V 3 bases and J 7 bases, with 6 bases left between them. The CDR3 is CASSEEGTQYF. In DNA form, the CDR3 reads TGTGCCAGCAGTGAGGAGGGGACCCAGTACTTC.

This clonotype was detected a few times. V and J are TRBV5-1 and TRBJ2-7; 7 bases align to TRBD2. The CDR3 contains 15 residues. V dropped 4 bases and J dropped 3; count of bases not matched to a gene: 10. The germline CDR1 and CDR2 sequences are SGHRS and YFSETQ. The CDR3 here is CASSPTWGGDYEQYV. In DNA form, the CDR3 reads TGCGCCAGCAGCCCGACCTGGGGGGGAGACTACGAGCAGTACGTC.

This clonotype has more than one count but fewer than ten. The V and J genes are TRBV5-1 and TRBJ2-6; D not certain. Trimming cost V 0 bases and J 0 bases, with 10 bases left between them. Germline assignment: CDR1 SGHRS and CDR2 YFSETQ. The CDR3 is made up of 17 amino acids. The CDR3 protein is CASSLGVLSSGANVLTF. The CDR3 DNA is TGCGCCAGCAGCTTGGGAGTCCTGAGCTCTGGGGCCAACGTCCTGACTTTC.

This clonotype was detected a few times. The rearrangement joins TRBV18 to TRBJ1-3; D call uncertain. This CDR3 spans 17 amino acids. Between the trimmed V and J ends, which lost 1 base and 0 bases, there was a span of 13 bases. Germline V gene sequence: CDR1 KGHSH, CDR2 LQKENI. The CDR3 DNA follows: TGTGCCAGCTCACCACAGGGAGACACACGCTCTGGAAACACCATATATTTT. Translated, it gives CASSPQGDTRSGNTIYF.

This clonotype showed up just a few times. The DNA of the CDR3 is TGTGCCAGCAGTGCCCCCCGCGGGGGGAAAACAGATACGCAGTATTTT. Protein sequence: CASSAPRGGKTDTQYF. This chain uses TRBV28 with TRBJ2-3, with 8 positions matching TRBD2. CDR3 length: 16 residues. Per the germline V gene, CDR1 is MDHEN and CDR2 is SYDVKM. The V and J ends lost 5 bases and 3 bases, in that order; junction bases with no gene match: 10.

The CDR3 nucleotides read TGTGCCAGCAGTCAAGGATATAGCGGCGAAAAACTGTTTTTT. Encoded protein: CASSQGYSGEKLFF. This rearrangement joins TRBV9 to TRBJ1-4; no reliable D call. This CDR3 is built from 14 residues. Germline assignment: CDR1 SGDLS and CDR2 YYNGEE. Trimming removed 5 bases from V and 8 bases from J, with 16 bases in between.

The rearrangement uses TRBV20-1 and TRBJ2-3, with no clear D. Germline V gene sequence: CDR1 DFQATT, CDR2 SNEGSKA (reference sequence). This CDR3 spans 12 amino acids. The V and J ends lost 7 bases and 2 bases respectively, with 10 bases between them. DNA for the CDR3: TGCAGTGTTCTACCTTCCACAGATACGCAGTATTTT. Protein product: CSVLPSTDTQYF.

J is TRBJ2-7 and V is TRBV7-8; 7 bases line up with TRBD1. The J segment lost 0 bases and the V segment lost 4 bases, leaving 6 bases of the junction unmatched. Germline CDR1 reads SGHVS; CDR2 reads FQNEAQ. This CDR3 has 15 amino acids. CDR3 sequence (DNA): TGTGCCAGCAGCTATATCTACAGGGGCTCCTACGAGCAGTACTTC. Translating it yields CASSYIYRGSYEQYF.

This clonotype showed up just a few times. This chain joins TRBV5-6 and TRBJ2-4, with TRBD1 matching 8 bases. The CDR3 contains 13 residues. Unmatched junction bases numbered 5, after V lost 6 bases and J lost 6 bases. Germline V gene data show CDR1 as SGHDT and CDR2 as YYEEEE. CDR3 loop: CASTTDRGNIQYF. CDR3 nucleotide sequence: TGTGCCAGCACTACCGACAGGGGAAACATTCAGTACTTC.

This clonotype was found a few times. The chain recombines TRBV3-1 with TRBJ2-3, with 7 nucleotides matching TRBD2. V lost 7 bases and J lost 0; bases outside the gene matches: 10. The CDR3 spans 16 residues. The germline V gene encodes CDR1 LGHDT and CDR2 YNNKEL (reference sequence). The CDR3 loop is CASNLRGGGSTDTQYF. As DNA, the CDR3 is TGTGCCAGCAATTTGCGCGGCGGGGGTAGCACAGATACGCAGTATTTT.